The T cell receptor (beta chain) under discussion was sequenced for a study of CD8+ T cells in alopecia areata. Following extraction, RNA underwent reverse transcription to cDNA, which served as the sequencing template. Using immunoSEQ multiplex PCR, the repertoire was profiled, and TCRdb retains in-frame clones only, with some absent. The table lists roughly 150,000 clones, 55% of them singletons. Using a FACSAria, the CD4+ and CD8+ T cells were sorted from the PBMCs. With V trimmed by 5 bases and J by 5 bases, 8 bases remained unmatched. Germline V gene data show CDR1 as MGHRA and CDR2 as YSYEKL. The CDR3 consists of 14 residues. For this clone: Its antigen remains unknown.

Points from the study as a whole: Alopecia totalis/universalis scalp especially showed more expanded CD8+ clones than normal scalp. Possibly because of HLA-related factors, TCR sharing was less clear across patients than in mice. Resident alphabeta T cells of normal skin are also sequenced in scalp samples.

The clonotype comes from a human donor in good health. Sequenced: CD4+ T cells sorted from blood. This chain links TRBV4-1 with TRBJ1-2, with TRBD1 matching 7 bases. The DNA of the CDR3 is TGCGCCAGCAGCGAACCGGGACAGATATATGGCTACACCTTC. Amino acids: CASSEPGQIYGYTF.